This entry is about one TCR beta chain. Its antigen is currently unknown. The sample is drawn from a study of cytomegalovirus exposure and HLA in healthy donors. As for the study in general: Later, an analysis reported that the approximately 120 validation repertoires had used the same platform as the roughly 650 first-cohort repertoires. Whole-study results and caveats: In the approximately 120 validation repertoires, a later analysis found that first-cohort TCR clusters tended to co-occur.

The trim removed 7 bases at V and 0 bases at J, leaving 15 bases unmatched. CDR3 length equals 19 residues. Germline-derived CDR1 and CDR2 are SGHRS and YFSETQ. Sequenced by immunoSEQ multiplex PCR; TCRdb stores in-frame clones only, minus some. Of 300,000 to 350,000 clones listed, roughly 90% are singletons. The donors were in the approximately 120-subject validation cohort, distinct from the approximately 670-subject first cohort. The receptor comes from a man in his thirties or forties in good health and CMV-seronegative. The rearrangement joins TRBV5-1 to TRBJ2-7, with TRBD2 matching 14 bases. Input material: PBMCs. The CDR3: CASARLAGGPRDPSYEQYF. The CDR3 coding sequence is TGCGCCAGCGCCAGACTAGCGGGGGGGCCTAGGGATCCCTCCTACGAGCAGTACTTC.